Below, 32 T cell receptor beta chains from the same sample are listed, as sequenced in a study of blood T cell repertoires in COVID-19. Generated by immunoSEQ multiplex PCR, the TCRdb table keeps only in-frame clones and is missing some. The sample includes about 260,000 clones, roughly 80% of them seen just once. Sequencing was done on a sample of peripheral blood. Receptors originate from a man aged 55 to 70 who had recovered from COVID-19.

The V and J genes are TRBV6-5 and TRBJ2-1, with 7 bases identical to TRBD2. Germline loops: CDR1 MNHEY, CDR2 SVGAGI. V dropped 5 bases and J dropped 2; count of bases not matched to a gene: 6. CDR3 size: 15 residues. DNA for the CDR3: TGTGCCAGCAGTAACGGGGGGTTAACCTACAATGAGCAGTTCTTC. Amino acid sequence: CASSNGGLTYNEQFF.

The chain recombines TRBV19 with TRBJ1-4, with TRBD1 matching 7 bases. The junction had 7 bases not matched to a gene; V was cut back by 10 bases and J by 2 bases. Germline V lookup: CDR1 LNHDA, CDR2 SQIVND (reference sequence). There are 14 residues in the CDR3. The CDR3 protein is CATGLTGTNEKLFF. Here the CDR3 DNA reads TGTGCCACCGGGTTGACAGGGACTAATGAAAAACTGTTTTTT.

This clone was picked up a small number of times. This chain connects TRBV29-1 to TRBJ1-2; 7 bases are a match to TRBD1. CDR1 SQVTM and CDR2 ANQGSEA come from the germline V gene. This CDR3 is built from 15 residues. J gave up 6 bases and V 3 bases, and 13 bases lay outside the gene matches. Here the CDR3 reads CSVEEVTGTVHGYTF. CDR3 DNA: TGCAGCGTTGAGGAGGTGACAGGGACCGTACATGGCTACACCTTC. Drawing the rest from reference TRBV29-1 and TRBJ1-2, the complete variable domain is SAVISQKPSRDICQRGTSLTIQCQVDSQVTMMFWYRQQPGQSLTLIATANQGSEATYESGFVIDKFPISRPNLTFSTLTVSNMSPEDSSIYLCSVEEVTGTVHGYTFGSGTRLTVV.

The DNA for the CDR3 is TGTGCCAGCAGATTACAGGCGAACACTGAAGCTTTCTTT. As protein: CASRLQANTEAFF. The gene calls are TRBV6-5 and TRBJ1-1; D is possibly TRBD1 (5 bases). Per germline, CDR1 MNHEY and CDR2 SVGAGI. The CDR3 has 13 amino acids. With 6 bases removed from V and 1 base from J, the gap between germline ends came to 9 bases.

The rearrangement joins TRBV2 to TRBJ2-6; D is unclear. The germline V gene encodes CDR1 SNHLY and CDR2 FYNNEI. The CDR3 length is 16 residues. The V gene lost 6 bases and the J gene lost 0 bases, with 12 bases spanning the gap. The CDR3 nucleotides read TGTGCCAGCAGCAGACACACCAACTCTGGGGCCAACGTCCTGACTTTC. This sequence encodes CASSRHTNSGANVLTF. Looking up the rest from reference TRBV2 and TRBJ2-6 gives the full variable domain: EPEVTQTPSHQVTQMGQEVILRCVPISNHLYFYWYRQILGQKVEFLVSFYNNEISEKSEIFDDQFSVERPDGSNFTLKIRSTKLEDSAMYFCASSRHTNSGANVLTFGAGSRLTVL.

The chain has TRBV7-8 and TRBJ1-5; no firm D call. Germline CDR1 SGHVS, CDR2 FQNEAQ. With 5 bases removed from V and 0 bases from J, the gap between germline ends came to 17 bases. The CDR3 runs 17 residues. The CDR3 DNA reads TGTGCCAGCAGCCGAGTACATACGGGTAGTAGCAATCAGCCCCAGCATTTT. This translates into CASSRVHTGSSNQPQHF. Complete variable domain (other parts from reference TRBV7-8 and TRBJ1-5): GAGVSQSPRYKVAKRGQDVALRCDPISGHVSLFWYQQALGQGPEFLTYFQNEAQLDKSGLPSDRFFAERPEGSVSTLKIQRTQQEDSAVYLCASSRVHTGSSNQPQHFGDGTRLSIL.

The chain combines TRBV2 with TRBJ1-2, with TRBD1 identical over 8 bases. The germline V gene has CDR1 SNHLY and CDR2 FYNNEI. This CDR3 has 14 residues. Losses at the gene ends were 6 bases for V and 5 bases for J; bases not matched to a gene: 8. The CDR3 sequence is CASRATGAKYGYTF. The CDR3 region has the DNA TGTGCCAGCAGGGCGACAGGGGCAAAATATGGCTACACCTTC.

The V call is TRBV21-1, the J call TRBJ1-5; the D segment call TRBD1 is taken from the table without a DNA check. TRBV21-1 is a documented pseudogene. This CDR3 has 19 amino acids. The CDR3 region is CASSKDMDSEGFWHQPQHF. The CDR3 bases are TGTGCCAGCAGCAAAGATATGGACAGCGAGGGATTTTGGCACCAGCCCCAGCATTTT.

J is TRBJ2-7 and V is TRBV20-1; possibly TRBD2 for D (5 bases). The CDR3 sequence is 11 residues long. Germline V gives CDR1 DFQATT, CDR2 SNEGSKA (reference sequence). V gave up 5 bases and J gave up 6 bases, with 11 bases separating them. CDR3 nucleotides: TGCAGTGCTCCTAGCCTCGTCGAGCAGTACTTC. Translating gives CSAPSLVEQYF.

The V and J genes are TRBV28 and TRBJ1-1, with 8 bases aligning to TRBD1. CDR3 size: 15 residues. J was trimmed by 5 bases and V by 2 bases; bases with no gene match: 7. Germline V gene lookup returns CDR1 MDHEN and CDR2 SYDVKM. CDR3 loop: CASSLLRTGSTEAFF. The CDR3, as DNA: TGTGCCAGCAGTTTACTTAGGACAGGGTCTACTGAAGCTTTCTTT.

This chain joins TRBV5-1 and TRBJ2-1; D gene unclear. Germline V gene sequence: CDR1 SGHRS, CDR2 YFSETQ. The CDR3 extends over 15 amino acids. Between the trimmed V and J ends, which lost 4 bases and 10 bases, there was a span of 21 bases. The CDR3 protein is CASSLAPGPSLEQFF. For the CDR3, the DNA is TGCGCCAGCAGCCTCGCTCCGGGTCCAAGCTTGGAGCAGTTCTTC.

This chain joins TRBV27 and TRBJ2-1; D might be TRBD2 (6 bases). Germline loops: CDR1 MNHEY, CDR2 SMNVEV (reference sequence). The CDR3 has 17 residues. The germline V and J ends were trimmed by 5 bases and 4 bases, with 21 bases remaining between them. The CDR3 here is CASSLINGGPRYNEQFF. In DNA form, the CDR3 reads TGTGCCAGCAGTCTTATCAACGGAGGGCCGAGGTACAATGAGCAGTTCTTC.

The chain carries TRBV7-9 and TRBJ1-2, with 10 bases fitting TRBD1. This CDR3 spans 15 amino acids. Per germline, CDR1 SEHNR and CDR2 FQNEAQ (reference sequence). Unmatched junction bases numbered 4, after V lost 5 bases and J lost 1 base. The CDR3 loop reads CASSRGTGDNYGYTF. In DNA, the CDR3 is TGTGCCAGCAGCCGAGGGACAGGGGATAACTATGGCTACACCTTC.

The CDR3 DNA sequence: TGCGCCAGCAGCCCCCAAGCGGGGGGGCTAGGAGAGACCCAGTACTTC. Its protein is CASSPQAGGLGETQYF. J is TRBJ2-5 and V is TRBV5-1; 10 bases agree with TRBD2. The CDR3 is made up of 16 amino acids. With V trimmed by 4 bases and J by 4 bases, 10 bases remained unmatched. Germline loops: CDR1 SGHRS, CDR2 YFSETQ.

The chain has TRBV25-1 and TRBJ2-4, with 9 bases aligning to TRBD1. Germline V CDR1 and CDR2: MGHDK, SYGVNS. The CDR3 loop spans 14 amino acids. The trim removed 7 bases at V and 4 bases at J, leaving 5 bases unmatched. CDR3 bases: TGTGCCAGCACCTCGACAGGGGGGAAAAACATTCAGTACTTC. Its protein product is CASTSTGGKNIQYF.

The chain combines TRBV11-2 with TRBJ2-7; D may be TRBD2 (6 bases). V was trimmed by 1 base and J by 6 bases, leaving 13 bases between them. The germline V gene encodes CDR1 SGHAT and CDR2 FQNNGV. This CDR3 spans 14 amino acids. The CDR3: CASSLAAGSGEQYF. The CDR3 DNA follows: TGTGCCAGCAGCTTAGCGGCGGGATCTGGCGAGCAGTACTTC.

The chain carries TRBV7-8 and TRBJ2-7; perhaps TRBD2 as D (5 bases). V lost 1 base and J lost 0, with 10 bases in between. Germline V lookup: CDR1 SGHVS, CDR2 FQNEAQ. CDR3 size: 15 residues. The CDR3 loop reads CASSLGRLSSYEQYF. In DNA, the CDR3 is TGTGCCAGCAGCTTAGGGAGGTTGAGCTCCTACGAGCAGTACTTC. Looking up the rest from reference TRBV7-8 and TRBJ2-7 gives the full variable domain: GAGVSQSPRYKVAKRGQDVALRCDPISGHVSLFWYQQALGQGPEFLTYFQNEAQLDKSGLPSDRFFAERPEGSVSTLKIQRTQQEDSAVYLCASSLGRLSSYEQYFGPGTRLTVT.

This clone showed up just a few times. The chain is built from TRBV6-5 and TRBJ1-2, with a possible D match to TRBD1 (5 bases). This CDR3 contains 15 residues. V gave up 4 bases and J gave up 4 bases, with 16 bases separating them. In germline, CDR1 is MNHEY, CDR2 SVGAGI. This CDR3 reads CASSFGLGGGYGYTF. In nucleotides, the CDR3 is TGTGCCAGCAGTTTTGGTCTGGGGGGTGGCTATGGCTACACCTTC.

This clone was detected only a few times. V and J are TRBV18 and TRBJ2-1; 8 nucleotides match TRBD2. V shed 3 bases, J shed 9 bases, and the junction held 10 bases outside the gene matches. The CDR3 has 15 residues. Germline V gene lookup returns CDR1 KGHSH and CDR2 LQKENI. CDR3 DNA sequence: TGTGCCAGCTCACCTCCGAACGGGGGGGCTGGTGAGCAGTTCTTC. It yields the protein CASSPPNGGAGEQFF.

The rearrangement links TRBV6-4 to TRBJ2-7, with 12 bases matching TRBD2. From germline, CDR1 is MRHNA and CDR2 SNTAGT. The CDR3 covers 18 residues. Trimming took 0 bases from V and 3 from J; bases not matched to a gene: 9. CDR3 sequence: CASSDSRGLAGSHYEQYF. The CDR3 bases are TGTGCCAGCAGTGACTCCCGTGGACTAGCGGGAAGTCACTACGAGCAGTACTTC.

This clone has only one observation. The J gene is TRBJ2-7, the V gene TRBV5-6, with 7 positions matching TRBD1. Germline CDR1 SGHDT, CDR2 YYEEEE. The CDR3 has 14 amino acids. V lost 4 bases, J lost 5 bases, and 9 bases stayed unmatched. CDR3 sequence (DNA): TGTGCCAGCAGCCAAGGGGGCTGGCCGGACGAGCAGTACTTC. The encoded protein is CASSQGGWPDEQYF.

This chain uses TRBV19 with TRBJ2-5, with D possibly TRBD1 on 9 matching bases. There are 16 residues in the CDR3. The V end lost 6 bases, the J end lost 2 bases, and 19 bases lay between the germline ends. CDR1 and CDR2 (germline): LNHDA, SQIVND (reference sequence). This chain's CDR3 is CASSRGGTGRQETQYF. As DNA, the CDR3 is TGTGCCAGTAGCCGGGGGGGGACAGGGAGGCAAGAGACCCAGTACTTC.

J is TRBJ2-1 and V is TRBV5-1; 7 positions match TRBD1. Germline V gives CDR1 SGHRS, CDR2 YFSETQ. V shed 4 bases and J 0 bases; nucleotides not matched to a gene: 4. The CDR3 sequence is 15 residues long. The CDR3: CASSIGDSSYNEQFF. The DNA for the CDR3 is TGCGCCAGCAGCATTGGGGACAGCTCCTACAATGAGCAGTTCTTC.

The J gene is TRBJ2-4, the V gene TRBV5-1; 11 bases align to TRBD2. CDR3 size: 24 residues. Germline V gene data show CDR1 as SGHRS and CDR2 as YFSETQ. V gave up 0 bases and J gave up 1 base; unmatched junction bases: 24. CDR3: CASSLDRAPRLAGTADPAKNIQYF. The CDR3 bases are TGCGCCAGCAGCTTGGACCGGGCGCCTAGACTAGCGGGAACCGCCGACCCCGCCAAAAACATTCAGTACTTC.

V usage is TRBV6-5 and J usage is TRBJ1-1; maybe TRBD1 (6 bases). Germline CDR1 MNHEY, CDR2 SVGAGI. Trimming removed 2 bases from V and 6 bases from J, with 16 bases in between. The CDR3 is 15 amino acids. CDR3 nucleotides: TGTGCCAGCAGTTACGACGGACAGTCCCTGGCTGAAGCTTTCTTT. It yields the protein CASSYDGQSLAEAFF.

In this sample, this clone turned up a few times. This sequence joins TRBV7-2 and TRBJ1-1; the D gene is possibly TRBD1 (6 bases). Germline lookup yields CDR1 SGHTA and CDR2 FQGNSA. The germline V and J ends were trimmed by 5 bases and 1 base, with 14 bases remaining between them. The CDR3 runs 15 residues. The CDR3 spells CASSTPGQRNTEAFF. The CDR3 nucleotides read TGTGCCAGCAGCACTCCTGGACAGAGGAACACTGAAGCTTTCTTT.

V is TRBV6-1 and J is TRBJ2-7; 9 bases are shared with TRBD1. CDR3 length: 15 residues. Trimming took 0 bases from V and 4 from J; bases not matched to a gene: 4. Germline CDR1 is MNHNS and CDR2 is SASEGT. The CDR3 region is CASSEAGTGIYEQYF. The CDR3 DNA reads TGTGCCAGCAGTGAAGCTGGGACAGGGATTTACGAGCAGTACTTC.

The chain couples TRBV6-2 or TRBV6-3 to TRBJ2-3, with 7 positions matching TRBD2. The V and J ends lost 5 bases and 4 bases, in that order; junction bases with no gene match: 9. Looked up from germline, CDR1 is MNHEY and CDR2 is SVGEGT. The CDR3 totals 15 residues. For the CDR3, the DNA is TGTGCCAGCAGTAGTTACTCGGGGGGATCAGATACGCAGTATTTT. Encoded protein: CASSSYSGGSDTQYF.

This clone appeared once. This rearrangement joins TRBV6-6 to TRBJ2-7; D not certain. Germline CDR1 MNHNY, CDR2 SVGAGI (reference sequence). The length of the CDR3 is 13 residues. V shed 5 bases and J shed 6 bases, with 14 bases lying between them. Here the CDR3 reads CASSTAGAPEQYF. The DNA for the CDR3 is TGTGCCAGCAGTACCGCCGGTGCGCCCGAGCAGTACTTC.

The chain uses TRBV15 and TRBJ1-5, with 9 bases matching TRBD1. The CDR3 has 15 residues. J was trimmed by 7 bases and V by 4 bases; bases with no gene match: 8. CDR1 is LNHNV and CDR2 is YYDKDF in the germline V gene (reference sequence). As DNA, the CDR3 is TGTGCCACCAGCAAGGACAGGGGCGGCGGACAGCCCCAGCATTTT. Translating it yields CATSKDRGGGQPQHF. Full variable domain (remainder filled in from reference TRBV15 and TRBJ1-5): DAMVIQNPRYQVTQFGKPVTLSCSQTLNHNVMYWYQQKSSQAPKLLFHYYDKDFNNEADTPDNFQSRRPNTSFCFLDIRSPGLGDTAMYLCATSKDRGGGQPQHFGDGTRLSIL.

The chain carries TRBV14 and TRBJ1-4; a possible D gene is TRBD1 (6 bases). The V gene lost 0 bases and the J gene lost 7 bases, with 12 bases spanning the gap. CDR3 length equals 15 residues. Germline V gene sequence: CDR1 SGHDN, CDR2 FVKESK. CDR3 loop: CASSQDTGTPEKLFF. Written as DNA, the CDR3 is TGTGCCAGCAGCCAAGATACCGGGACACCTGAAAAACTGTTTTTT.

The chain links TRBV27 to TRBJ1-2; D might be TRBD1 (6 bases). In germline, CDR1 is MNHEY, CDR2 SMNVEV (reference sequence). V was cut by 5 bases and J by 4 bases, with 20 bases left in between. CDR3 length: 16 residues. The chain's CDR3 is CASSPTPRRTAYGYTF. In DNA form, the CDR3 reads TGTGCCAGCAGTCCCACCCCCCGAAGGACAGCCTATGGCTACACCTTC.